Below, 9 T cell receptor beta chains from the same sample are listed, as sequenced in a study of regulatory T cells in long-lasting Graves disease. This sample's time point: newly diagnosed GD, antithyroid drugs for less than 3 months. Researchers made the TCR library from RNA that was extracted from PBMCs. Library construction for TCR beta used iRepertoire HTBI primers and Arm-PCR of CDR3 regions. One entry per CDR3 protein, called by TCRdb with MiXCR from the multiplex PCR reads. The sample shows hundreds of thousands of distinct CDR3 sequences, about 16% of them seen only once. This specimen was peripheral blood mononuclear cells (PBMCs), taken at new diagnosis, from a patient treated with antithyroid drugs. All receptors derive from a female donor with Graves disease.

This clonotype was picked up many times. The CDR3 nucleotides read TGTGCCAGCAGCTTAAGGACCAGATACACCGGGGAGCTGTTTTTT. Its protein is CASSLRTRYTGELFF. The rearrangement uses TRBV7-8 and TRBJ2-2; D gene ambiguous. CDR3 length: 15 residues. V was cut by 2 bases and J by 3 bases, with 10 bases left in between. Germline V gene lookup returns CDR1 SGHVS and CDR2 FQNEAQ.

Many counts were recorded for this clonotype. The chain carries TRBV7-2 and TRBJ1-2, with TRBD1 as a possible D gene (6 bases). Germline CDR1 is SGHTA and CDR2 is FQGNSA. V gave up 6 bases and J gave up 1 base, with 18 bases separating them. CDR3 size: 16 residues. CDR3 in amino acids: CASRPGGRAYNYGYTF. CDR3 DNA sequence: TGTGCCAGCAGACCCGGGGGCAGGGCATATAACTATGGCTACACCTTC.

This clonotype was seen at least ten times. This rearrangement joins TRBV9 to TRBJ2-5; 7 nucleotides align to TRBD1. The ends lost 2 bases at V and 3 bases at J; junction bases unmatched: 13. The CDR3 runs 17 residues. Germline V gene data show CDR1 as SGDLS and CDR2 as YYNGEE. The CDR3 protein is CASSVSEVFGTEETQYF. The CDR3 DNA sequence: TGTGCCAGCAGCGTGTCCGAAGTATTCGGGACAGAAGAGACCCAGTACTTC.

This clonotype was seen repeatedly, ten times or more. The genes are TRBV12-5 and TRBJ1-1; D gene uncertain. CDR1 and CDR2 from the germline V gene are LGHNT and FRNRAP. The V gene lost 10 bases and the J gene lost 1 base, with 16 bases spanning the gap. This CDR3 region has 14 residues. The CDR3 nucleotides read TGTGCTATACCCCACCCCGACGGGAACACTGAAGCTTTCTTT. Its translation is CAIPHPDGNTEAFF.

This clonotype was detected many times. V and J are TRBV12-5 and TRBJ1-1; no clear D gene. The V and J ends lost 6 bases and 1 base respectively, with 9 bases between them. CDR1 is LGHNT and CDR2 is FRNRAP in the germline V gene. This CDR3 is built from 13 residues. The CDR3 region has the DNA TGTGCTAGTGGCCTCTCGAGGAACACTGAAGCTTTCTTT. Residues: CASGLSRNTEAFF.

This clonotype was found once. Since a much larger clone is just one base distant, this may be a read error. V is TRBV12-3 or TRBV12-4 and J is TRBJ2-1; 8 bases agree with TRBD1. V lost 7 bases and J lost 10; bases outside the gene matches: 12. This CDR3 spans 14 amino acids. CDR3 nucleotide sequence: TGTGCCAGCATCGCCACAGGGGGAGGCTACGAGCAGTTCTTC. Translating it yields CASIATGGGYEQFF.

The rearrangement uses TRBV27 and TRBJ1-2; maybe TRBD1 (5 bases). The germline V and J ends were trimmed by 8 bases and 8 bases, with 21 bases remaining between them. This CDR3 comprises 14 residues. Germline V gene sequence: CDR1 MNHEY, CDR2 SMNVEV (reference sequence). This CDR3 is CASGGWGAGSGYTF. CDR3 bases: TGTGCCAGCGGCGGATGGGGCGCCGGGTCGGGCTACACCTTC.

The table lists this clonotype with many counts. In DNA form, the CDR3 reads TGTGCCTGGTCCACTGAGTCCGGGGGCATTCAGTACTTC. Protein: CAWSTESGGIQYF. The rearrangement uses TRBV30 and TRBJ2-4, with D perhaps matching TRBD2 (6 bases). Trimming took 5 bases from V and 9 from J, leaving 17 bases between them. Germline assignment: CDR1 GTSNPN and CDR2 SVGIG (reference sequence). The CDR3 totals 13 residues.

This clonotype was recorded a few times. The chain combines TRBV4-2 with TRBJ2-2; 11 nucleotides line up with TRBD1. Per the germline V gene, CDR1 is LGHNA and CDR2 is YNFKEQ. The CDR3 length is 18 residues. J was trimmed by 5 bases and V by 3 bases; bases with no gene match: 11. The CDR3 loop reads CASSHRTGGEGGTGELFF. In DNA form, the CDR3 reads TGTGCCAGCAGCCACCGGACAGGGGGCGAAGGTGGGACCGGGGAGCTGTTTTTT.